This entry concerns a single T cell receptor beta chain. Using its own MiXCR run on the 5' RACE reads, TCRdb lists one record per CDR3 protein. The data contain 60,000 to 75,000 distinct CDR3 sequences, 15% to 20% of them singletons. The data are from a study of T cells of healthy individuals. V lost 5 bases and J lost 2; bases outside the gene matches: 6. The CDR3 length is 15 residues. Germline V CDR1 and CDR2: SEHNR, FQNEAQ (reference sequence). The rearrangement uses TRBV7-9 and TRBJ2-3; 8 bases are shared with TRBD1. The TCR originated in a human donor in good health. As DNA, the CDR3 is TGTGCCAGCAGCCCGGGACAGGCCAACACAGATACGCAGTATTTT. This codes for CASSPGQANTDTQYF. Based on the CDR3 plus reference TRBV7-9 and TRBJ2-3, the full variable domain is DTGVSQNPRHKITKRGQNVTFRCDPISEHNRLYWYRQTLGQGPEFLTYFQNEAQLEKSRLLSDRFSAERPKGSFSTLEIQRTEQGDSAMYLCASSPGQANTDTQYFGPGTRLTVL.